The table lists the clone carrying this T cell receptor beta chain with a few counts. No antigen is known for it. The data originate from a study of T cells in Graves' hyperthyroidism and ophthalmopathy. Overall study: Peripheral blood draws took place at initial diagnosis, ahead of any treatment. Study-wide points: Blood also carried most thyroid clonotypes expanded above 0.001.

From RNA transcripts, TCR beta CDR3 regions were amplified. TCR CDR3 regions were first amplified by RT-PCR with HTBI primers. One entry per CDR3 protein results from TCRdb running MiXCR on the multiplex PCR reads. The sample has hundreds of thousands of distinct CDR3 sequences; approximately 40% are singletons. The source material was blood. The TCR was taken from a man younger than 35 with Graves' hyperthyroidism.

CDR3 in DNA: TGTGCCAGCAGCCCACCCCCCGCAGGGGTAGAGACCCAGTACTTC. This sequence encodes CASSPPPAGVETQYF. The J gene is TRBJ2-5, the V gene TRBV11-2; D is possibly TRBD1 (6 bases). Germline V gene lookup returns CDR1 SGHAT and CDR2 FQNNGV. CDR3 length: 15 amino acids. V lost 5 bases and J lost 4, with 17 bases in between.